Shown below are 19 T cell receptor beta chains from a single sample sequenced in a study of blood T cell repertoires in COVID-19. Assay: immunoSEQ multiplex PCR; the TCRdb copy retains only in-frame clones and omits some. The sample consists of 390,000 or so clones, 87% of them appearing once. Sequencing was done on a sample of PBMCs or T cells enriched from blood (not recorded which). The receptors stem from a woman in her forties or fifties who had recovered from COVID-19.

The gene calls are TRBV7-2 and TRBJ1-1; D is undetermined. Germline V gives CDR1 SGHTA, CDR2 FQGNSA. V was clipped by 5 bases and J by 2 bases, with 12 bases between them. The CDR3 spans 14 residues. CDR3: CASSQRTVNTEAFF. Written as DNA, the CDR3 is TGTGCCAGCAGCCAAAGGACTGTAAACACTGAAGCTTTCTTT. Variable domain in full (rest from reference TRBV7-2 and TRBJ1-1): GAGVSQSPSNKVTEKGKDVELRCDPISGHTALYWYRQSLGQGLEFLIYFQGNSAPDKSGLPSDRFSAERTGGSVSTLTIQRTQQEDSAVYLCASSQRTVNTEAFFGQGTRLTVV.

This clone has just one count. The chain links TRBV4-2 to TRBJ1-1, with 10 bases identical to TRBD1. The V segment lost 3 bases and the J segment 3 bases; nucleotides outside the gene matches: 4. This CDR3 contains 15 residues. Germline V CDR1 and CDR2: LGHNA, YNFKEQ. The CDR3 bases are TGTGCCAGCAGCCAGGTGGACAGGGGGGACACTGAAGCTTTCTTT. Its protein product is CASSQVDRGDTEAFF.

This clone was recorded a few times. V gene TRBV7-6 combines with J gene TRBJ2-3; TRBD2 aligns across 10 bases. V lost 5 bases and J lost 2; bases outside the gene matches: 13. Germline V lookup: CDR1 SGHVS, CDR2 FNYEAQ. The CDR3 has 18 amino acids. This CDR3 is CASSQGGLAGDFTDTQYF. The CDR3 coding sequence is TGTGCCAGCAGCCAGGGGGGGCTAGCGGGGGATTTCACAGATACGCAGTATTTT.

The chain recombines TRBV4-1 with TRBJ1-6; 7 bases are shared with TRBD1. Germline CDR1 and CDR2: MGHRA and YSYEKL. J gave up 9 bases and V 4 bases, and 6 bases lay outside the gene matches. This CDR3 has 14 amino acids. In nucleotides, the CDR3 is TGCGCCAGCAGCCTAGACAGGGAGGGTTCACCCCTCCACTTT. Translating gives CASSLDREGSPLHF.

V gene TRBV20-1 combines with J gene TRBJ2-7; 11 bases align to TRBD2. The length of the CDR3 is 15 residues. V was pared by 3 bases and J by 2 bases, with 6 bases of the junction left unmatched. Germline V gene sequence: CDR1 DFQATT, CDR2 SNEGSKA (reference sequence). CDR3 coding DNA: TGCAGTGCTAGTGAAGGGACTAGCGGTACCTACGAGCAGTACTTC. Amino acids: CSASEGTSGTYEQYF.

V is TRBV7-9 and J is TRBJ2-1, with D possibly being TRBD1 (6 bases). This CDR3 region has 14 residues. The V end lost 8 bases, the J end lost 4 bases, and 15 bases lay between the germline ends. The germline gives CDR1 SEHNR, CDR2 FQNEAQ (reference sequence). CDR3 sequence (DNA): TGTGCCAGCTATGGGCAGGGGATTTACAATGAGCAGTTCTTC. Translated: CASYGQGIYNEQFF.

This chain uses TRBV7-3 with TRBJ2-3; TRBD2 matches at 11 bases. The CDR3 has 15 residues. Trimming took 5 bases from V and 6 from J; bases not matched to a gene: 7. Looked up from germline, CDR1 is SGHTA and CDR2 is FQGTGA. The CDR3: CASSELAGGFDTQYF. CDR3 nucleotide sequence: TGTGCCAGCAGCGAGCTAGCGGGGGGTTTCGATACGCAGTATTTT.

The rearrangement uses TRBV7-2 and TRBJ2-5, with 9 bases matching TRBD2. Germline V gene data show CDR1 as SGHTA and CDR2 as FQGNSA. Trimming at V came to 4 bases and at J to 5 bases, leaving 11 bases not matched to a gene. CDR3 length equals 16 residues. CDR3 sequence (DNA): TGTGCCAGCAGCTCCGGGGGTAGCGGGGGCCGGGAGACCCAGTACTTC. Residues: CASSSGGSGGRETQYF.

The rearrangement links TRBV5-1 to TRBJ1-2; no definite D call. Looked up from germline, CDR1 is SGHRS and CDR2 is YFSETQ. Trimming removed 3 bases from V and 5 bases from J, with 11 bases in between. The CDR3 has 13 residues. This CDR3 reads CASSWTSGYGYTF. Written as DNA, the CDR3 is TGCGCCAGCAGCTGGACCTCGGGATATGGCTACACCTTC. Filled out from reference TRBV5-1 and TRBJ1-2, the complete variable domain reads KAGVTQTPRYLIKTRGQQVTLSCSPISGHRSVSWYQQTPGQGLQFLFEYFSETQRNKGNFPGRFSGRQFSNSRSEMNVSTLELGDSALYLCASSWTSGYGYTFGSGTRLTVV.

The genes are TRBV12-3 or TRBV12-4 and TRBJ2-7; 7 bases are shared with TRBD1. The junction had 4 bases not matched to a gene; V was cut back by 3 bases and J by 5 bases. This CDR3 is built from 13 residues. CDR3 DNA: TGTGCCAGCAGTTTGACAGGGTCCCACGAGCAGTACTTC. Protein sequence: CASSLTGSHEQYF.

The chain carries TRBV27 and TRBJ2-7; 9 bases are a match to TRBD1. The V segment lost 7 bases and the J segment 6 bases; nucleotides outside the gene matches: 13. The CDR3 extends over 15 amino acids. Per the germline V gene, CDR1 is MNHEY and CDR2 is SMNVEV (reference sequence). The CDR3 reads CASTRWGQGSGEQYF. In DNA form, the CDR3 reads TGTGCCAGCACTCGGTGGGGACAGGGATCTGGCGAGCAGTACTTC.

The chain couples TRBV21-1 to TRBJ2-7; whether TRBD1, the table's D call, matches the DNA was not checked. TRBV21-1 is a pseudogene segment. The CDR3 is 16 residues long. The CDR3 sequence: CASSKKWGDSSYEQYF. The CDR3 DNA reads TGTGCCAGCAGCAAAAAATGGGGGGACAGCTCCTACGAGCAGTACTTC.

This clone has a single count. This chain joins TRBV7-2 and TRBJ1-3, with a tentative D call TRBD1 (5 bases). The germline V gene encodes CDR1 SGHTA and CDR2 FQGNSA. The CDR3 runs to 15 residues. V gave up 5 bases and J gave up 2 bases, with 13 bases separating them. CDR3 nucleotides: TGTGCCAGCAGCACCAGGGTAGGCACTGGAAACACCATATATTTT. Residues: CASSTRVGTGNTIYF. The full variable domain, rest sourced from reference TRBV7-2 and TRBJ1-3, is GAGVSQSPSNKVTEKGKDVELRCDPISGHTALYWYRQSLGQGLEFLIYFQGNSAPDKSGLPSDRFSAERTGGSVSTLTIQRTQQEDSAVYLCASSTRVGTGNTIYFGEGSWLTVV.

The gene calls are TRBV29-1 and TRBJ1-4; D is perhaps TRBD1 (5 bases). V lost 5 bases, J lost 8 bases, and 9 bases lay in between. In germline, CDR1 is SQVTM, CDR2 ANQGSEA. CDR3 length: 11 residues. CDR3 sequence reads: CSVWGDEKLFF. CDR3 sequence (DNA): TGCAGCGTTTGGGGGGACGAAAAACTGTTTTTT.

The chain has TRBV27 and TRBJ2-7; 10 bases map to TRBD2. Unmatched junction bases numbered 7, after V lost 3 bases and J lost 2 bases. The CDR3 is 16 residues long. Germline CDR1 reads MNHEY; CDR2 reads SMNVEV (reference sequence). The DNA of the CDR3 is TGTGCCAGCAGTTTTCTAGCGGGGGACCTTCCCTACGAGCAGTACTTC. It is translated as CASSFLAGDLPYEQYF.

This rearrangement joins TRBV4-1 to TRBJ2-3; 14 bases match TRBD2. Germline lookup yields CDR1 MGHRA and CDR2 YSYEKL. V trimming: 5 bases; J trimming: 1 base; junction bases outside the gene matches: 2. The CDR3 runs 16 residues. CDR3 sequence: CASSVTSGGGTDTQYF. In DNA form, the CDR3 reads TGCGCCAGCAGCGTGACTAGCGGGGGGGGCACAGATACGCAGTATTTT.

The V and J genes are TRBV7-2 and TRBJ1-2; 10 bases agree with TRBD1. Losses at the gene ends were 4 bases for V and 0 bases for J; bases not matched to a gene: 5. CDR3 length equals 16 residues. The germline gives CDR1 SGHTA, CDR2 FQGNSA. CDR3 in DNA: TGTGCCAGCAGCTACCCCGGACAGGGGGCTAACTATGGCTACACCTTC. It yields the protein CASSYPGQGANYGYTF.

This rearrangement joins TRBV7-6 to TRBJ2-1, with 8 bases fitting TRBD2. The junction had 4 bases not matched to a gene; V was cut back by 4 bases and J by 2 bases. The CDR3 length is 15 residues. Germline V CDR1 and CDR2: SGHVS, FNYEAQ. Here the CDR3 DNA reads TGTGCCAGCAGCTACACTAGCGGACCCTACAATGAGCAGTTCTTC. Translated: CASSYTSGPYNEQFF. Looking up the rest from reference TRBV7-6 and TRBJ2-1 gives the full variable domain: GAGVSQSPRYKVTKRGQDVALRCDPISGHVSLYWYRQALGQGPEFLTYFNYEAQQDKSGLPNDRFSAERPEGSISTLTIQRTEQRDSAMYRCASSYTSGPYNEQFFGPGTRLTVL.

The genes are TRBV10-3 and TRBJ2-2, with 9 bases fitting TRBD1. The germline V gene has CDR1 ENHRY and CDR2 SYGVKD. This CDR3 has 15 amino acids. The V and J ends lost 11 bases and 4 bases, in that order; junction bases with no gene match: 11. The CDR3 loop reads CASSGTGSSTGELFF. In DNA, the CDR3 is TGTGCCTCCTCAGGGACAGGGTCGTCCACCGGGGAGCTGTTTTTT.